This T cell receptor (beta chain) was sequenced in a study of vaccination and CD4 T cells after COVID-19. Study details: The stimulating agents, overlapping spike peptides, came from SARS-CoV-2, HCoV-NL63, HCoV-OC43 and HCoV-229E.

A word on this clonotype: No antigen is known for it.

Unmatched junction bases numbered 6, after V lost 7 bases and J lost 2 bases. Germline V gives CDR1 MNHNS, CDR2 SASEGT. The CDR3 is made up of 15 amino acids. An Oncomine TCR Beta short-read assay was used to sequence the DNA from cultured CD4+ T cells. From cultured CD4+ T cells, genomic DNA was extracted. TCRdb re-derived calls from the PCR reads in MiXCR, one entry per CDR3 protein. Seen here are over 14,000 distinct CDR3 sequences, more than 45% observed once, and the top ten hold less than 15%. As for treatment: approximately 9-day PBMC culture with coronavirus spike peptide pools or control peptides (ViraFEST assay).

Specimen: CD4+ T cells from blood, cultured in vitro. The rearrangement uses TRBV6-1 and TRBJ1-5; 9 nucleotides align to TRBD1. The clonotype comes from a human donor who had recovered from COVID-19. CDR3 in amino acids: CASTQTGGGNQPQHF. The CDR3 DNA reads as TGTGCCAGCACCCAGACAGGGGGTGGCAATCAGCCCCAGCATTTT.